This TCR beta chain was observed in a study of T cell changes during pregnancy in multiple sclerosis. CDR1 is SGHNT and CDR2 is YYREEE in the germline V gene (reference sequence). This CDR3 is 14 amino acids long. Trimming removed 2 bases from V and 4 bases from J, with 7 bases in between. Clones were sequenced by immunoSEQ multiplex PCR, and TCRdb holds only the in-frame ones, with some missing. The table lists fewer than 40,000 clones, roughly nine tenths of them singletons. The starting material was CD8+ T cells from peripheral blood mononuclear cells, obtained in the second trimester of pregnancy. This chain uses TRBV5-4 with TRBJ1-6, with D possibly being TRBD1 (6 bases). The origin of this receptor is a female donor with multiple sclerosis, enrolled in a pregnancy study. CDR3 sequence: CASSFDRYNSPLHF. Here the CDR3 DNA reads TGTGCCAGCAGCTTCGACAGGTATAATTCACCCCTCCACTTT.